There are many counts of the clone carrying this TCR beta chain. Antigen specificity is unknown. This specimen comes from a study of CD8+CD57+ T cells in acquired aplastic anemia. At the level of the study: Read counts for CD4+ cells (from healthy donors) averaged about 10.8 million.

Genomic DNA constituted the template upon which TCR beta VDJ and CDR3 profiling was performed. TCRdb reanalysed the reads using MiXCR and keeps one entry per CDR3 protein. The repertoire holds roughly 86,000 distinct CDR3 sequences, under 50% seen once, with 60% to 75% in the top ten. Study-level results: Patients and controls shared some 30 CD8+ CDR3 sequences.

This TCR was sampled from a human donor in good health, serving as a control. The sequencing sample was made of sorted CD4+, CD8+, or CD8+CD57+ T cells (not recorded which) from PBMCs.

For the CDR3, the DNA is TGTGCCAGCAGCTTCGGGTGCGTCTACGAGCAGTACTTC. Protein product: CASSFGCVYEQYF. The rearrangement uses TRBV11-3 and TRBJ2-7; the D is unclear. CDR1 is SGHNT, CDR2 YENEEA, per germline. This CDR3 is built from 13 residues. Trimming removed 3 bases from V and 3 bases from J, with 9 bases in between.